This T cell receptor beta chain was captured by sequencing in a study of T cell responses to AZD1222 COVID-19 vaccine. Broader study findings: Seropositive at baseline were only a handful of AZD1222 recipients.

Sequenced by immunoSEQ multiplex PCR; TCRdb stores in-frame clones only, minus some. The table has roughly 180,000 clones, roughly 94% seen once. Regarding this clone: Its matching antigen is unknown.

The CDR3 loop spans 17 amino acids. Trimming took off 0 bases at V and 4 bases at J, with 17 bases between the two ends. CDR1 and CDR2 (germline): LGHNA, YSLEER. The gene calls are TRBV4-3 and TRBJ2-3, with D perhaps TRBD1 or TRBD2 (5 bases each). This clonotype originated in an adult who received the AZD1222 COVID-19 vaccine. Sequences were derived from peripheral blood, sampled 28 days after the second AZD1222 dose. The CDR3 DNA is TGCGCCAGCAGCCAAGAGATCTACGGGGCGGCCGCAGATACGCAGTATTTT. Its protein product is CASSQEIYGAAADTQYF.